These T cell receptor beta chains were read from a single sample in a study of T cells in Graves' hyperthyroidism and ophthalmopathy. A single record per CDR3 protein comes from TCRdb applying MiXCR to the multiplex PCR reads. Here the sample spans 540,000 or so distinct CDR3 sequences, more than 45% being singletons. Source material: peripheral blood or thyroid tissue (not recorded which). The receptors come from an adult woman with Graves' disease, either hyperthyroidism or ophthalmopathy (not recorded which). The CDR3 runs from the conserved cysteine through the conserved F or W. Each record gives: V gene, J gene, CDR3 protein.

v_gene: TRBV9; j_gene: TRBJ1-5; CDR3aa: CASSLAGGGNQPQHF
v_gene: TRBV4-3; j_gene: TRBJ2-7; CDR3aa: CASSQDWGTSGSAEQYF
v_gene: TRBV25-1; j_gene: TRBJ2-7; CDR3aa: CASSEGVTYEQYF
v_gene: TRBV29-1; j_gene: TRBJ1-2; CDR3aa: CSVGQGGYTF
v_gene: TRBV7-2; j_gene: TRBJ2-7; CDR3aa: CASSFYVGRNYEQYF
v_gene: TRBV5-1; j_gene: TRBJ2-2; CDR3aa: CASSLARGYTGELFF
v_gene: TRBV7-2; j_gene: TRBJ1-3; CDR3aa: CASSFVTGSGNTIYF
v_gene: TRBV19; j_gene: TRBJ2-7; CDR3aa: CASGELREQYF
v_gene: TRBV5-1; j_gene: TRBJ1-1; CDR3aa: CASSLQGREGTEAFF
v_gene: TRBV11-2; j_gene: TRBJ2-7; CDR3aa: CASSLSGDYEQYF
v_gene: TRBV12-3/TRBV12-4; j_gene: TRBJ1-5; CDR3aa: CASSLSGVGQPQHF
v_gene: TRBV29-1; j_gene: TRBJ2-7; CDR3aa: CSVEGLADYEQYF
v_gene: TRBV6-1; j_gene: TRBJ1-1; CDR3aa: CASSPGQPLNTEAFF
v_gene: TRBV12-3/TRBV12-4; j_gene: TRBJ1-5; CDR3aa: CASSLSSGYNQPQHF
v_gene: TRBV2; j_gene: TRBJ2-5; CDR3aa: CASSGQGVQETQYF
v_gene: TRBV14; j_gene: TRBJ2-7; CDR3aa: CASSTPGQGSPYEQYF
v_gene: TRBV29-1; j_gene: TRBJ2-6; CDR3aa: CSAFGQGGSGANVLTF
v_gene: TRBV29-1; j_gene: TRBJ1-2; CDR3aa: CSVGDRGSDGYTF
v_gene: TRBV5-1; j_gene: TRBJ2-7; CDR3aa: CASSLAGTGVNAYEQYF
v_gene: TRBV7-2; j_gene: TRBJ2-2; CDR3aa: CASSWTSSTGELFF
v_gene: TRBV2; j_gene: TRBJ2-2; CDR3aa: CASSGSEGTGELFF
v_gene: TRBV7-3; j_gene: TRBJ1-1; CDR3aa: CASSSGGGAEAFF